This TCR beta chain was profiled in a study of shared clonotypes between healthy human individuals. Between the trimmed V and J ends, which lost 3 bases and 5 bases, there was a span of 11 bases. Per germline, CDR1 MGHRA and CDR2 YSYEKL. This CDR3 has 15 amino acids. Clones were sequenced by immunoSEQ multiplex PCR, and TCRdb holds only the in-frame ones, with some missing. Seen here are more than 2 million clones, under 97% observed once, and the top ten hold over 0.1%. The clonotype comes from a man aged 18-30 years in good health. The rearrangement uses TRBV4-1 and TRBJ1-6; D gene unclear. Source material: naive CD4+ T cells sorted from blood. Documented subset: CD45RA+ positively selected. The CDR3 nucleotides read TGCGCCAGCAGCCAGGCGTCGGGCGATAATTCACCCCTCCACTTT. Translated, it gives CASSQASGDNSPLHF.